Reported below is one T cell receptor beta chain. The antigen is undetermined. These data originate in a study of CD8 T cell repertoires and HIV-1 epitope variants. Study context: Controls were a CMV, EBV and flu peptide pool, Ebola AY9 negative control, and no-peptide well.

Sequencing of TCR beta CDR3 used immunoSEQ survey depth. Profiled with immunoSEQ multiplex PCR; TCRdb holds only in-frame clones, not every one. The table shows 5,000 to 6,500 clones, with more than 65% occurring only once. Germline V gene sequence: CDR1 MNHEY, CDR2 SMNVEV (reference sequence). The V end lost 6 bases, the J end lost 0 bases, and 9 bases lay between the germline ends. The CDR3 sequence is 13 residues long. What was sequenced was cultured CD8+ T cells derived from PBMCs. The chain carries TRBV27 and TRBJ2-7, with D uncertain. This TCR derives from a male donor with HIV. CDR3 sequence: CASRDAISYEQYF. CDR3 DNA sequence: TGTGCCAGCAGGGATGCCATCTCCTACGAGCAGTACTTC.